Listed below are T cell receptor beta chains from one sample, sequenced in a study of regulatory T cells in long-lasting Graves disease. One entry per CDR3 protein results from TCRdb running MiXCR on the multiplex PCR reads. The sample has about 530,000 distinct CDR3 sequences, approximately 16% seen once; the top ten hold roughly 25%. These data are also associated with another study on T cells in Graves' hyperthyroidism and ophthalmopathy.

The sequences come from peripheral blood mononuclear cells (PBMCs), collected at new diagnosis, from a patient treated with antithyroid drugs. The receptors shown here come from a woman aged 35-60 years with Graves disease. Both conserved end residues are part of each CDR3. A D gene is named only where the DNA matches it firmly. Not all rows give a size; the values are once, few, many and, for expanded clones, a class.

v_gene: TRBV2
abundance: many
j_gene: TRBJ1-1
d_gene: -
CDR3nt: TGTGCCAGCAGTGATTTTCAGGGCGGAATGAACACTGAAGCTTTCTTT
CDR3aa: CASSDFQGGMNTEAFF

v_gene: TRBV3-1
abundance: -
j_gene: TRBJ1-6
d_gene: -
CDR3nt: TGTGCCAGCAGCCAAGGCAGGGCCACTTATAATTCACCCCTCCACTTT
CDR3aa: CASSQGRATYNSPLHF

v_gene: TRBV12-3/TRBV12-4
abundance: -
j_gene: TRBJ2-1
d_gene: -
CDR3nt: TGTGCCAGCAGGGGGGGTTCTGAGTTCTTC
CDR3aa: CASRGGSEFF

v_gene: TRBV11-2
abundance: few
j_gene: TRBJ2-5
d_gene: TRBD1
CDR3nt: TGTGCCGGCAGCTACAGGGGGAGGGAGACCCAGTACTTC
CDR3aa: CAGSYRGRETQYF

v_gene: TRBV27
abundance: many
j_gene: TRBJ2-7
d_gene: -
CDR3nt: TGCGCCAGCAGCTTGGCTGGACAGACCTACGAGCAGTACTTC
CDR3aa: CASSLAGQTYEQYF

v_gene: TRBV10-3
abundance: many
j_gene: TRBJ1-1
d_gene: TRBD1
CDR3nt: TGTGCCATCAGGGGGACAGGGACAAACACTGAAGCTTTCTTT
CDR3aa: CAIRGTGTNTEAFF

v_gene: TRBV7-9
abundance: -
j_gene: TRBJ2-1
d_gene: -
CDR3nt: TGTGCCAGCAGCTCCGGGGGCCCCTTAATAGGGCAGTTCTTC
CDR3aa: CASSSGGPLIGQFF

v_gene: TRBV6-5
abundance: few
j_gene: TRBJ1-4
d_gene: TRBD1
CDR3nt: TGTGCCAGCAGTTACGAGACAGGGTGGAATGAAAAACTGTTTTTT
CDR3aa: CASSYETGWNEKLFF

v_gene: TRBV2
abundance: many
j_gene: TRBJ2-5
d_gene: -
CDR3nt: TGTGCCAGCAGTGAAGCGTGGGGCGGAAAGACCCAGTACTTC
CDR3aa: CASSEAWGGKTQYF

v_gene: TRBV20-1
abundance: -
j_gene: TRBJ1-5
d_gene: TRBD1
CDR3nt: TGCAGTGCTAGAGATAGGACAGGGGTTCAGCCCCAGCATTTT
CDR3aa: CSARDRTGVQPQHF

v_gene: TRBV27
abundance: many
j_gene: TRBJ1-6
d_gene: -
CDR3nt: TGTGCCAGCAATGATATCAGCTCCTATAATTCACCCCTCCACTTT
CDR3aa: CASNDISSYNSPLHF

v_gene: TRBV7-9
abundance: many
j_gene: TRBJ2-5
d_gene: TRBD2
CDR3nt: TGTGCCAGCAGCGAGGGACTAGCGGGAGAGACCCAGTACTTC
CDR3aa: CASSEGLAGETQYF

v_gene: TRBV28
abundance: many
j_gene: TRBJ2-5
d_gene: TRBD2
CDR3nt: TGTGCCAGCACGGGACTAGCGGGGTTGGAGTACTTC
CDR3aa: CASTGLAGLEYF

v_gene: TRBV14
abundance: -
j_gene: TRBJ2-5
d_gene: -
CDR3nt: TGTGCCAGCAGCCAAGGCTGGGAATTTCAAGAGACCCAGTACTTC
CDR3aa: CASSQGWEFQETQYF

v_gene: TRBV28
abundance: few
j_gene: TRBJ1-5
d_gene: -
CDR3nt: TGTGCCACCATCGGGGGCGGTCAGCCCCAGCATTTT
CDR3aa: CATIGGGQPQHF

v_gene: TRBV30
abundance: -
j_gene: TRBJ2-7
d_gene: TRBD1
CDR3nt: TGTGCATACCGGGACAGGGGCTACGAGCAGTACTTC
CDR3aa: CAYRDRGYEQYF

v_gene: TRBV10-3
abundance: -
j_gene: TRBJ1-5
d_gene: -
CDR3nt: TGTGCCATCAGCGACAGTTCGAGCAATCAGCCCCAGCATTTT
CDR3aa: CAISDSSSNQPQHF

v_gene: TRBV6-1
abundance: many
j_gene: TRBJ2-7
d_gene: TRBD1
CDR3nt: TGTGCCAGCAGTAAACCGGGACAGATGGGCGAGCAGTACTTC
CDR3aa: CASSKPGQMGEQYF

v_gene: TRBV28
abundance: many
j_gene: TRBJ2-7
d_gene: -
CDR3nt: TGTGCCAGCACCAGGGGAGGTGGGTTCCACGAGCAGTACTTC
CDR3aa: CASTRGGGFHEQYF

v_gene: TRBV7-3
abundance: many
j_gene: TRBJ2-3
d_gene: -
CDR3nt: TGTGCCAGCAGCTTAGATCGGGACTCCTTTAGCACAGATACGCAGTATTTT
CDR3aa: CASSLDRDSFSTDTQYF

v_gene: TRBV20-1
abundance: few
j_gene: TRBJ2-7
d_gene: TRBD2
CDR3nt: TGCAGTGCTATTAGCGGGGGGAACTACGAGCAGTACTTC
CDR3aa: CSAISGGNYEQYF

v_gene: TRBV6-5
abundance: few
j_gene: TRBJ2-5
d_gene: -
CDR3nt: TGTGCCAGCAGTTACGAACTCAAAGAGACCCAGTACTTC
CDR3aa: CASSYELKETQYF

v_gene: TRBV29-1
abundance: -
j_gene: TRBJ1-2
d_gene: -
CDR3nt: TGCAGCGTTGATACGGTAATGGGCGGCTACACCTTC
CDR3aa: CSVDTVMGGYTF

v_gene: TRBV5-1
abundance: few
j_gene: TRBJ2-1
d_gene: -
CDR3nt: TGCGCCAGCAGCTCCTCAGGGACATCGCTCTTC
CDR3aa: CASSSSGTSLF